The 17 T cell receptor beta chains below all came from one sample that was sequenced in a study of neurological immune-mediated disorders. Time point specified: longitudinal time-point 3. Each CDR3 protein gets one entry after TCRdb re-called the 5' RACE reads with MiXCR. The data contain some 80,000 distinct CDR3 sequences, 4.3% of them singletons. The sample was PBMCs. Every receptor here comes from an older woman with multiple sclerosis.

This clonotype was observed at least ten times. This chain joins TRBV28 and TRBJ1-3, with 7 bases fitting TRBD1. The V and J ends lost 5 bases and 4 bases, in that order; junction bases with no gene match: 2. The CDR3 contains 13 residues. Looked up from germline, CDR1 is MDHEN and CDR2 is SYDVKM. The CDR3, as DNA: TGTGCCAGCAGTCCGACAGGGGGAAACACCATATATTTT. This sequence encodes CASSPTGGNTIYF.

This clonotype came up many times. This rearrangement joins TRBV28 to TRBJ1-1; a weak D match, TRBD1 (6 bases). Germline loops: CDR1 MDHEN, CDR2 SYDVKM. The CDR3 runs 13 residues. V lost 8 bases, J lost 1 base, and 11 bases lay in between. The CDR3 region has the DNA TGTGCCAGCGGAGGACAGCAGAACACTGAAGCTTTCTTT. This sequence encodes CASGGQQNTEAFF.

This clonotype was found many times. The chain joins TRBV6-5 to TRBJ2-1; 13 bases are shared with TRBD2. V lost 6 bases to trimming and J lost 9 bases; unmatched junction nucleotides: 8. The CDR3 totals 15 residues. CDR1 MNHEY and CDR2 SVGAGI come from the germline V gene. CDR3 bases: TGTGCCAGCAGGAAACTAGCGGGGGGGCTTTTTGAGCAGTTCTTC. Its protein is CASRKLAGGLFEQFF.

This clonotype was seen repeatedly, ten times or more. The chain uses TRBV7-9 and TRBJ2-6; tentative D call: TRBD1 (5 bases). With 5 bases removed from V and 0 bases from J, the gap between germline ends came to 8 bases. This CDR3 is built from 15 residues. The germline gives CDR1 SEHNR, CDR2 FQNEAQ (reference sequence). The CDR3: CASSLTVSGANVLTF. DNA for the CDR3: TGTGCCAGCAGCCTGACAGTCTCTGGGGCCAACGTCCTGACTTTC.

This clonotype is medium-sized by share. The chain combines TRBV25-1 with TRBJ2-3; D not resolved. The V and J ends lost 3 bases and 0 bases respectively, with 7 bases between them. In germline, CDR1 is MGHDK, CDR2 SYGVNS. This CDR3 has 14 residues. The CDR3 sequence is CASSELGSTDTQYF. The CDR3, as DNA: TGTGCCAGCAGTGAGTTGGGGAGCACAGATACGCAGTATTTT.

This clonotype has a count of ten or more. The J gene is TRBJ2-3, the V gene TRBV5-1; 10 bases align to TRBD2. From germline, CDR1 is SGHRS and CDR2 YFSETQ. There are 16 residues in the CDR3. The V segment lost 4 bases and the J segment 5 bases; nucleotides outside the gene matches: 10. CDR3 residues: CASSVAGTSARDTQYF. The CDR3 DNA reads TGCGCCAGCAGCGTAGCCGGGACTAGCGCCCGAGATACGCAGTATTTT.

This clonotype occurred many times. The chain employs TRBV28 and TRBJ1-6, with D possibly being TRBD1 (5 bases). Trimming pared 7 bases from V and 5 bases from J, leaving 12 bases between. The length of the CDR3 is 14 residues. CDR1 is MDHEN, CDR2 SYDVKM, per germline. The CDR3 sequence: CASKPGPDNSPLHF. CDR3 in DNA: TGTGCCAGCAAACCGGGGCCTGATAATTCACCCCTCCACTTT.

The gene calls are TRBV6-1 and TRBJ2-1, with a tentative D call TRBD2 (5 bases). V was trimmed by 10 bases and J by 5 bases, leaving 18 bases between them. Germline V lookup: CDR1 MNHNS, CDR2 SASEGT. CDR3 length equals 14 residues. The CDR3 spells CATSGTFTNNEQFF. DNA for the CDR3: TGTGCCACCAGCGGCACTTTTACCAACAATGAGCAGTTCTTC.

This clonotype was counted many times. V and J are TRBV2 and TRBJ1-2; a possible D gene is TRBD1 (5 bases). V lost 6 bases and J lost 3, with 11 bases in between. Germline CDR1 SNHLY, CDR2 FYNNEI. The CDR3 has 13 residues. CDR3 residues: CASRGDSYYGYTF. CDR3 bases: TGTGCCAGCAGGGGCGACAGTTACTATGGCTACACCTTC.

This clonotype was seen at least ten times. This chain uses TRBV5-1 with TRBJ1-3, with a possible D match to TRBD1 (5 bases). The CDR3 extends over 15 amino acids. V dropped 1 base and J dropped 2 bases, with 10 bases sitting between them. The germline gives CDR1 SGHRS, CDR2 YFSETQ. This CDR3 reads CASSLQGAAGNTIYF. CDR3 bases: TGCGCCAGCAGCTTGCAGGGTGCGGCTGGAAACACCATATATTTT.

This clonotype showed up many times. The chain's CDR3 is CASSPGLGPYEQYF. The CDR3 nucleotides read TGTGCCAGCAGCCCCGGCCTCGGGCCCTACGAGCAGTACTTC. This sequence joins TRBV7-9 and TRBJ2-7; unclear D gene. The CDR3 length is 14 residues. Germline CDR1 and CDR2: SEHNR and FQNEAQ (reference sequence). The V end was cut by 5 bases, the J end by 2 bases, with 13 bases between.

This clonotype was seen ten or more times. The CDR3: CASSRQGGTGNEKLFF. In nucleotides, the CDR3 is TGCGCCAGCAGCCGCCAGGGGGGGACCGGTAATGAAAAACTGTTTTTT. The chain carries TRBV4-1 and TRBJ1-4; 7 bases are a match to TRBD1. Per germline, CDR1 MGHRA and CDR2 YSYEKL. The junction had 9 bases not matched to a gene; V was cut back by 4 bases and J by 4 bases. The CDR3 runs to 16 residues.

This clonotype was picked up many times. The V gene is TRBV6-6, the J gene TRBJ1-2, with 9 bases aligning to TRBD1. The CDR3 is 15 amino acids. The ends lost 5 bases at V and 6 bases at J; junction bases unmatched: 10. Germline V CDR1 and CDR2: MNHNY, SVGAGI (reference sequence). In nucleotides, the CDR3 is TGTGCCAGCAGTCCACCCACAGGGGGCACCGATGGCTACACCTTC. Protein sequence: CASSPPTGGTDGYTF.

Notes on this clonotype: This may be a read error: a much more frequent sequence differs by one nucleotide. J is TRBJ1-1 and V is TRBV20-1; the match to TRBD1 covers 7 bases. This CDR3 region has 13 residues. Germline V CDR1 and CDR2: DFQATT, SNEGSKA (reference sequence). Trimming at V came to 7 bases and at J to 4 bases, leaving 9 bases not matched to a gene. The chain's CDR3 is CSVRAGGGTEAFF. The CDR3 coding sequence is TGCAGTGTTAGGGCAGGGGGTGGCACTGAAGCTTTCTTT.

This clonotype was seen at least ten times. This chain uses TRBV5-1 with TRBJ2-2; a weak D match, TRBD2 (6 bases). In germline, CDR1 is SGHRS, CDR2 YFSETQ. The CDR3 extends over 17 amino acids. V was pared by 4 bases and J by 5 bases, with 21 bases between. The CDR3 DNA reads TGCGCCAGCAGCCCAGGAGCAGGTGCGGGGTTAACCGGGGAGCTGTTTTTT. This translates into CASSPGAGAGLTGELFF.

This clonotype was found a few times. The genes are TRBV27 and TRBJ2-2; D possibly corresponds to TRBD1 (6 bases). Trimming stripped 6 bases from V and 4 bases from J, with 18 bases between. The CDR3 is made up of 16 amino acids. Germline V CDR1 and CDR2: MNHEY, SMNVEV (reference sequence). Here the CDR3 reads CASRKQDRLTTGELFF. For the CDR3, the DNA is TGTGCCAGCAGGAAACAAGACAGGTTAACCACCGGGGAGCTGTTTTTT.

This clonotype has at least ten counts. The CDR3 DNA follows: TGTGCCAGCAGCAGAATCCTAGCGGGGGGGCCGGGAAACATTCAGTACTTC. Translated: CASSRILAGGPGNIQYF. The chain carries TRBV7-9 and TRBJ2-4; 12 positions agree with TRBD2. The CDR3 sequence is 17 residues long. The germline V gene encodes CDR1 SEHNR and CDR2 FQNEAQ (reference sequence). Unmatched junction bases numbered 11, after V lost 5 bases and J lost 6 bases. Full variable domain (rest looked up from reference TRBV7-9 and TRBJ2-4): DTGVSQNPRHKITKRGQNVTFRCDPISEHNRLYWYRQTLGQGPEFLTYFQNEAQLEKSRLLSDRFSAERPKGSFSTLEIQRTEQGDSAMYLCASSRILAGGPGNIQYFGAGTRLSVL.